This passage covers 12 T cell receptor beta chains from one sample sequenced in a study of tumor-infiltrating lymphocytes in primary liver carcinoma. From about 490 ng of total RNA, TCR beta-specific cDNA was reverse-transcribed using a constant-region primer. The TCR beta library was amplified through three nested multiplex PCR rounds in a modified ARM-PCR procedure. TRBV1-TRBV30 forward primers and a C-beta reverse primer were used in the first two PCR rounds, which each ran for ten to eleven cycles. TCRdb analysed the multiplex PCR reads with MiXCR anew, one entry per CDR3 protein. The profile shows a few hundred thousand distinct CDR3 sequences, around three fifths of them singletons. Alongside blood RNA obtained from unsorted whole blood, germline DNA was also extracted. Sequencing used peripheral blood. These receptor sequences come from a woman between 25 and 40 years old with primary liver carcinoma and hepatitis B virus infection.

V and J are TRBV29-1 and TRBJ1-2, with D hard to call. Trimming removed 1 base from V and 9 bases from J, with 9 bases in between. The CDR3 runs to 11 residues. Germline assignment: CDR1 SQVTM and CDR2 ANQGSEA. The CDR3 sequence is CSVEGVRSYTF. CDR3 sequence (DNA): TGCAGCGTTGAAGGGGTGCGCAGCTACACCTTC.

The chain employs TRBV28 and TRBJ1-6; tentatively, D is TRBD1 (5 bases). V lost 4 bases to trimming and J lost 9 bases, with 16 bases between them. Germline V CDR1 and CDR2: MDHEN, SYDVKM. The CDR3 sequence is 15 residues long. CDR3 bases: TGTGCCAGCAGTTCTGGGACCTGGAAACGTTCACCCCTCCACTTT. Encoded protein: CASSSGTWKRSPLHF.

The rearrangement uses TRBV29-1 and TRBJ1-1; 7 positions match TRBD1. From germline, CDR1 is SQVTM and CDR2 ANQGSEA. The V and J ends lost 4 bases and 2 bases, in that order; junction bases with no gene match: 22. This CDR3 is built from 19 residues. The CDR3 region is CSVVLYPRDSILRNTEAFF. The CDR3 DNA sequence: TGCAGCGTTGTTCTTTATCCCCGGGACAGTATATTAAGAAACACTGAAGCTTTCTTT.

Points on this clonotype: This sequence may be a read error, since a much larger clone differs from it by one base. The chain employs TRBV5-4 and TRBJ1-2, with 9 bases that match TRBD1. CDR1 SGHNT and CDR2 YYREEE come from the germline V gene (reference sequence). The CDR3 is 12 residues long. Here the CDR3 reads CAGSRQGGGYTF. The CDR3 DNA follows: TGTGCCGGCAGCAGACAGGGGGGTGGCTACACCTTC. The whole variable domain, remainder taken from reference TRBV5-4 and TRBJ1-2, is ETGVTQSPTHLIKTRGQQVTLRCSSQSGHNTVSWYQQALGQGPQFIFQYYREEENGRGNFPPRFSGLQFPNYSSELNVNALELDDSALYLCAGSRQGGGYTFGSGTRLTVV.

This sequence joins TRBV4-1 and TRBJ1-1; D remains unclear. This CDR3 spans 14 amino acids. V was shortened by 3 bases and J by 0 bases, with 8 bases between the two germline ends. Germline V lookup: CDR1 MGHRA, CDR2 YSYEKL. The CDR3 loop reads CASSQIGLNTEAFF. The DNA of the CDR3 is TGCGCCAGCAGCCAGATAGGTTTGAACACTGAAGCTTTCTTT.

This clonotype was counted at least ten times. This sequence joins TRBV10-3 and TRBJ2-5; the D call may be TRBD1 or TRBD2 (5 bases each). The CDR3 is 13 amino acids. The germline V gene encodes CDR1 ENHRY and CDR2 SYGVKD. Deletions cut 0 bases from V and 4 bases from J, with 6 bases between. CDR3 in amino acids: CAISESGGETQYF. DNA for the CDR3: TGTGCCATCAGTGAGTCTGGGGGAGAGACCCAGTACTTC.

The CDR3 region is CASSLDGAASYNEQFF. The CDR3 DNA sequence: TGTGCCAGCAGCTTGGATGGGGCAGCCTCCTACAATGAGCAGTTCTTC. The chain uses TRBV5-4 and TRBJ2-1, with TRBD1 as a possible D gene (5 bases). Germline values: CDR1 SGHNT, CDR2 YYREEE (reference sequence). The CDR3 has 16 amino acids. V lost 0 bases and J 0 bases, leaving 10 bases between the germline ends.

The chain employs TRBV2 and TRBJ2-7, with 9 bases matching TRBD1. The J segment lost 3 bases and the V segment lost 6 bases, leaving 6 bases of the junction unmatched. The germline gives CDR1 SNHLY, CDR2 FYNNEI. The CDR3 consists of 14 residues. The CDR3 sequence is CASRKSGQGYEQYF. For the CDR3, the DNA is TGTGCCAGCAGGAAATCGGGACAGGGCTACGAGCAGTACTTC. Based on the CDR3 plus reference TRBV2 and TRBJ2-7, the full variable domain is EPEVTQTPSHQVTQMGQEVILRCVPISNHLYFYWYRQILGQKVEFLVSFYNNEISEKSEIFDDQFSVERPDGSNFTLKIRSTKLEDSAMYFCASRKSGQGYEQYFGPGTRLTVT.

Concerning this clonotype itself: A much larger clone lies one base from this, so it may be a read error. CDR3 loop: CVSSPRDQNNEQFF. The CDR3, as DNA: TGTGTCAGCAGCCCCCGGGACCAAAACAATGAGCAGTTCTTC. V is TRBV12-3 or TRBV12-4 and J is TRBJ2-1, with D possibly being TRBD1 or TRBD2 (5 bases each). The CDR3 is 14 amino acids.

Comment on this clonotype: At one end the junction does not follow the germline gene, possibly because of a read error. CDR3 bases: TGTGCCAGCAGTTACTCGAACAGACACCGGGAAAAACTGTTTTTC. Its translation is CASSYSNRHREKLFF. This chain joins TRBV6-5 and TRBJ1-4; no reliable D call. CDR1 and CDR2 (germline): MNHEY, SVGAGI. This CDR3 is built from 15 residues.

This clonotype was counted at least ten times. For the CDR3, the DNA is TGTGCCAGCAGTCCTACGCTGGATTCGGCGGTGGGCTACACCTTC. Its translation: CASSPTLDSAVGYTF. This chain uses TRBV6-5 with TRBJ1-2, with D uncertain. CDR3 size: 15 residues. V dropped 5 bases and J dropped 8 bases, with 21 bases sitting between them. Germline V gene sequence: CDR1 MNHEY, CDR2 SVGAGI.

DNA of the CDR3: TGTGCCAGCGGGCAGATAGATACGCAGTATTTT. It is translated as CASGQIDTQYF. The V gene is TRBV28, the J gene TRBJ2-3; D remains ambiguous. The V gene lost 8 bases and the J gene lost 5 bases, with 8 bases spanning the gap. Looked up from germline, CDR1 is MDHEN and CDR2 is SYDVKM. This CDR3 contains 11 residues.